Sequencing of this T cell receptor (beta chain) was carried out in a study of shared clonotypes between healthy human individuals (dated by TCRdb to between 2020 and 2021). About the full investigation: The cohort included three men and a couple of women between 18 and 49 years of age. To increase sequencing depth and limit assay-specific biases, TCR repertoire library preparation and sequencing were carried out by different laboratories using diverse techniques. To estimate repertoire size and how much clonotype sharing occurs between individuals, the study deeply sequenced the blood TCR repertoires of several healthy adults. Between about 0.8 and 9 billion PBMCs per donor were obtained by leukapheresis. For each donor, three plates each were used for CD4 naive and CD4 memory, two plates were used for CD8 naive, and one plate was used for CD8 memory. The paper as a whole reports these results and caveats: Naive subsets generally had larger estimated clonotype richness than memory subsets. Even with the large sequencing depth, rarefaction of the sorted-subset datasets indicated that sequencing was incomplete. When a few donors were compared, the shared fraction of clonotypes was 5% to 6.5% for naive CD4, approximately 3.5% for naive CD8, 2.3% for memory CD4, and under 0.5% for memory CD8. Sampling was restricted to blood, and TCR repertoires in tissue are likely to differ from TCR repertoires in blood. Pairwise subsampling led to the expectation that sequencing depth would affect the degree of clonotype sharing among donors. Because the study included a small number of donors, the genetic and exposure-history diversity represented was limited. Clonotypes shared by all four sorted-subset donors showed higher generation probabilities than non-shared clonotypes.

Using the deep immunoSEQ assay, multiplex PCR amplified TCR CDR3 regions from genomic DNA. For each cell subset, the extracted genomic DNA was distributed evenly across all wells of several immunoSEQ 96-well plates, and each plate served as one replicate. For sorted subsets, each replicate PCR was loaded with roughly 200 ng genomic DNA, equivalent to 25,000 to 35,000 T cell genomes. Purified libraries were quantified with a Qubit 3.0 fluorometer, sized on a Bioanalyzer 2100, and re-quantified with the KAPA Library Quantification kit. Every immunoSEQ 96-well plate was sequenced on a dedicated single-read 150-cycle Illumina NextSeq 550 flow cell. Concerning the study's data processing: Because the immunoSEQ output included only junctional sequences and no quality scores, the filtering could not be the same as the filtering used for full-length reads. Sequences were annotated with PyIR, a Python wrapper for IgBLAST v1.9, using IMGT germline references to assign V/J genes and CDR3. Any read was removed if the V/J assignment was weak (E-value above 1e-6), the CDR3 was missing, or the read contained stop codons, out-of-frame junctions, or ambiguous translated residues. V3J clonotypes were defined as sequences sharing the same inferred V gene, J gene, and CDR3 amino acid sequence. Percentage overlap between repertoires was calculated by dividing the number of shared unique clonotypes by the size of the smaller repertoire. Repertoire richness was assessed with RTK rarefaction, the Chao1 estimator, and Recon v2.1 estimates of unobserved clonotypes. For all TCRbeta clonotypes obtained by the gDNA method from four donors, generation probabilities were computed with OLGA. Entries here come from immuneACCESS through TCRdb and include only in-frame sequences with V and J called. Some clones fail to appear in such tables; in the studies checked, an unresolved V gene covers under half of the shortfall, and the cause of the remainder is unknown. V and J calls plus clone size are reproduced from that table; the DNA served to infer D and trimming. The sample yields some 2.4 million clones; 90% to 95% were counted once. 0.36% of the sample belongs to the ten largest clones.

The donors were healthy, HIV-negative adults who had no recently reported acute infections or vaccinations. All donors were Caucasian adults living in Nashville, Tennessee, USA. Magnetic negative selection was used to enrich CD4+ T cells, after which naive cells were positively selected on CD45RA and the negative fraction became the memory subset. Blood was obtained by leukapheresis, after which PBMCs were separated by Ficoll-Histopaque density gradient centrifugation and cryopreserved in liquid nitrogen vapor phase. Purity and quantity of every magnetically sorted T cell population were checked by analytical flow cytometry. Genomic DNA was isolated from each sorted fraction and quantified by UV absorbance on a Nanodrop 2000c. To note about this clone: Its antigen is not yet known. Nothing much larger sits one base from this clone, and base qualities are not available.

The CDR3 measures 12 amino acids from cysteine to phenylalanine. Solely the CDR3 DNA is kept, with 36 bases framed from the first base. As encoded in the germline V gene, CDR1 is MDHEN while CDR2 is SYDVKM. V is reduced by 8 bases and J by 3 bases, leaving a spacing of 10 bases between them. Sequencing was carried out using naive CD4+ T cells from PBMCs. The meaning of the sample's cell subset or site label: CD45RA+ positively selected. The sequence is built from TRBV28 and TRBJ1-1; TRBD1 is possibly the D segment (6 matching bases). The clonotype comes from a man younger than 35 in good health. Some clones in this sample may be carry-over from other donors' samples. The DNA reads TGTGCCAGCCGAACAGGGTACACTGAAGCTTTCTTT. Translated, it gives CASRTGYTEAFF.